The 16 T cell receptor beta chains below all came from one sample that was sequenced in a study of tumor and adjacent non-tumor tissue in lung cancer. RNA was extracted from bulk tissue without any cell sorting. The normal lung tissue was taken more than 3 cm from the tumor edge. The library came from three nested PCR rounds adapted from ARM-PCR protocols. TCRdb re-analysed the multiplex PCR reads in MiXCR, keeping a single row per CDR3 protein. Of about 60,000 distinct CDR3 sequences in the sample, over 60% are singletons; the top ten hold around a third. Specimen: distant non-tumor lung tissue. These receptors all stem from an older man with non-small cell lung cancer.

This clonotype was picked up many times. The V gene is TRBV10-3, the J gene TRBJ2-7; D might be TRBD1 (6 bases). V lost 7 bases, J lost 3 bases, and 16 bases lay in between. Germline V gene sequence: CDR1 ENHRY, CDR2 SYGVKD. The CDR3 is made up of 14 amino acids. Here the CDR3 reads CAIKYDRTIYEQYF. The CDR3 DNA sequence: TGTGCCATCAAGTACGACAGGACAATCTACGAGCAGTACTTC.

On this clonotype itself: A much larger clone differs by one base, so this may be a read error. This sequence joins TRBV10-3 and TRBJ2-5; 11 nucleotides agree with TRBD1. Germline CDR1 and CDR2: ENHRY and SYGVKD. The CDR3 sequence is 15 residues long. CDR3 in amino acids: CAISEWTGGKETRYF. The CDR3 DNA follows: TGTGCCATCAGTGAGTGGACAGGGGGCAAAGAGACCCGGTACTTC.

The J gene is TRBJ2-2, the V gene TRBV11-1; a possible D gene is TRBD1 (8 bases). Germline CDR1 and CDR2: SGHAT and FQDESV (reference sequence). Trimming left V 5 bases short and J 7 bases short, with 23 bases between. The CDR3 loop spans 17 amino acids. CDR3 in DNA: TGTGCCAGCAGCGGGCGCACAGGGGGGGGAGGCATCGGGGAGCTGTTTTTT. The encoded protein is CASSGRTGGGGIGELFF.

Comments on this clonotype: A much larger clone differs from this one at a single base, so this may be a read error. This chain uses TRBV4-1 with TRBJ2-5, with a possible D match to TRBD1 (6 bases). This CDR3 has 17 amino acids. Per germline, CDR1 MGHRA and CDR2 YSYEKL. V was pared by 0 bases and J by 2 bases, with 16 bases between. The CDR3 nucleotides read TGCGCCAGCAGCCAAGATCCAGTGGGGGCCCAACAAGAGACCCAGTACTTC. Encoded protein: CASSQDPVGAQQETQYF.

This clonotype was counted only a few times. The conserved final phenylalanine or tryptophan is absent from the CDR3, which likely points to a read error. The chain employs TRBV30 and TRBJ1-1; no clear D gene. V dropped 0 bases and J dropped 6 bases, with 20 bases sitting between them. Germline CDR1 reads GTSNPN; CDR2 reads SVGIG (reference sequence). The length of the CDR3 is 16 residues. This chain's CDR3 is CAWSVWWVGRSSEAFY. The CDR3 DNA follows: TGTGCCTGGAGTGTATGGTGGGTAGGGCGGAGCTCTGAAGCTTTCTAT.

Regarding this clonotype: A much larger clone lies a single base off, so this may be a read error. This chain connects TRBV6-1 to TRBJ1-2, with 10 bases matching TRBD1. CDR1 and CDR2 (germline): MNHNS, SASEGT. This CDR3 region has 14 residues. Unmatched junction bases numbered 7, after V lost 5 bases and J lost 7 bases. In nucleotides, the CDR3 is TGTGCCAGCAGTACTATCGGGACAGGGGCTGGCTACACCTTC. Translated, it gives CASSTIGTGAGYTF.

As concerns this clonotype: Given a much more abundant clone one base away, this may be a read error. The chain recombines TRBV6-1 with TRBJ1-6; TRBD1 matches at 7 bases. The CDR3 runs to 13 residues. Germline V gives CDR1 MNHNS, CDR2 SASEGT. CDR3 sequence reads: CASRGTAGSHLHF. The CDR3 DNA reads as TGTGCCAGCAGAGGGACAGCGGGATCACACCTCCACTTT.

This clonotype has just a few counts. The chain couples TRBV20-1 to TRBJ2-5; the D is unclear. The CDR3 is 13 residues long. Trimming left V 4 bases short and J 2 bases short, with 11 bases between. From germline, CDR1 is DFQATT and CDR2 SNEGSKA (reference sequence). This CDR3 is CSAKDVGQETQYF. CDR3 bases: TGCAGTGCTAAAGACGTGGGGCAAGAGACCCAGTACTTC.

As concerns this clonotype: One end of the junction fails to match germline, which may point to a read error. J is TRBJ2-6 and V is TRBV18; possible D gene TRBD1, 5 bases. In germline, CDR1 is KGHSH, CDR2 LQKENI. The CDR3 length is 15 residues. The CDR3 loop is CVSSPKGVGANVLTF. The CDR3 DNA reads TGTGTCAGCTCACCAAAAGGGGTAGGGGCCAACGTCCTGACTTTC.

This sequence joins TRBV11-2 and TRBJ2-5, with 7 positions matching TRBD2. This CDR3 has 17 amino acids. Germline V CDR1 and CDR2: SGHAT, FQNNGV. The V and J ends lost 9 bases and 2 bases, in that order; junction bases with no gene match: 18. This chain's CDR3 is CASGLGHLGGVQETQYF. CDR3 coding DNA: TGTGCCAGTGGCTTAGGTCACCTGGGGGGGGTTCAAGAGACCCAGTACTTC.

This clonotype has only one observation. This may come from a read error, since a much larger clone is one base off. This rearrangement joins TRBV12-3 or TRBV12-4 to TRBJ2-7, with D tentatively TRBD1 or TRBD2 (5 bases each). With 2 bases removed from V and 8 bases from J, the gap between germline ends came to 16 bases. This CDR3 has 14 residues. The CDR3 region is CASSLRGAIDKQYF. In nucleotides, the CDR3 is TGTGCCAGCAGTTTACGAGGGGCTATAGACAAGCAGTACTTC.

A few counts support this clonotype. CDR3 sequence: CASLGGSLFNEQFF. DNA for the CDR3: TGTGCCAGCCTTGGGGGGTCTCTCTTCAATGAGCAGTTCTTC. The chain uses TRBV6-5 and TRBJ2-1; maybe TRBD2 (6 bases). Germline V lookup: CDR1 MNHEY, CDR2 SVGAGI. The CDR3 is 14 residues long. V was clipped by 8 bases and J by 6 bases, with 17 bases between them.

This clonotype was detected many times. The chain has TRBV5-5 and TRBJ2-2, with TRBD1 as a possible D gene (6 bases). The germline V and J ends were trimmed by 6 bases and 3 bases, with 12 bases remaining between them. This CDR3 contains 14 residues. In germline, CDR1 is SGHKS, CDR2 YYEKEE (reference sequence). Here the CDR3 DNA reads TGTGCCAGCACAGTACAGGGAGACACCGGGGAGCTGTTTTTT. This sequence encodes CASTVQGDTGELFF.

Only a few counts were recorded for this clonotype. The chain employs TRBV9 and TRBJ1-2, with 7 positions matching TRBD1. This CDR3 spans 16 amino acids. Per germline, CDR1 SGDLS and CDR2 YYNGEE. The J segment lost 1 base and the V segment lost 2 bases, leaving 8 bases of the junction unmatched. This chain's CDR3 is CASSVEGQEDNYGYTF. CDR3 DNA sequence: TGTGCCAGCAGCGTCGAAGGACAGGAGGATAACTATGGCTACACCTTC.

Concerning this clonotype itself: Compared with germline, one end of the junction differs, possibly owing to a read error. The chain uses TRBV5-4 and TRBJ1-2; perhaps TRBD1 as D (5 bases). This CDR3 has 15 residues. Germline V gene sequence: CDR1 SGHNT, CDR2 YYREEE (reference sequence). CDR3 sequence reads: CASSPAGGGNYGHTF. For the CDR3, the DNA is TGTGCCAGCAGCCCGGCGGGGGGGGGAAACTATGGCCACACCTTC.

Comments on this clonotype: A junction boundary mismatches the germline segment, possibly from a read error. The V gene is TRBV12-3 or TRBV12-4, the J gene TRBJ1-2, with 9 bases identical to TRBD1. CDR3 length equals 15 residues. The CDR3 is CASSLQSGTGHGYTF. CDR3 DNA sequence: TGTGCCAGCAGTTTACAGTCAGGGACAGGGCATGGTTACACCTTC.